The T cell receptor beta chain described here comes from a study of T cell responses to AZD1222 COVID-19 vaccine. Study-wide context: Analysis merged second doses at about 4 or about 12 weeks. Study-wide findings and caveats: There were vaccine-associated CD4 TCRs across spike, dominant at 160-218 and 743-854. Two AZD1222 doses significantly raised spike-specific TCR breadth and depth over controls.

Concerning this clone: Its specificity is not known.

The CDR3 sequence is 14 residues long. Trimming pared 5 bases from V and 8 bases from J, leaving 18 bases between. The germline CDR1 and CDR2 sequences are LNHDA and SQIVND (reference sequence). Clones were read by immunoSEQ multiplex PCR, and TCRdb kept only the in-frame ones, dropping some. The sample contains some 130,000 clones, 70% to 90% of which appear only once. Source: peripheral blood, taken on day 0 of AZD1222 vaccination. The sequence was obtained from an adult in good health. The genes are TRBV19 and TRBJ1-2; no reliable D call. The CDR3 region is CASSLNFPGSGYTF. The CDR3 nucleotides read TGTGCCAGTAGTCTAAACTTTCCGGGCTCGGGCTACACCTTC.